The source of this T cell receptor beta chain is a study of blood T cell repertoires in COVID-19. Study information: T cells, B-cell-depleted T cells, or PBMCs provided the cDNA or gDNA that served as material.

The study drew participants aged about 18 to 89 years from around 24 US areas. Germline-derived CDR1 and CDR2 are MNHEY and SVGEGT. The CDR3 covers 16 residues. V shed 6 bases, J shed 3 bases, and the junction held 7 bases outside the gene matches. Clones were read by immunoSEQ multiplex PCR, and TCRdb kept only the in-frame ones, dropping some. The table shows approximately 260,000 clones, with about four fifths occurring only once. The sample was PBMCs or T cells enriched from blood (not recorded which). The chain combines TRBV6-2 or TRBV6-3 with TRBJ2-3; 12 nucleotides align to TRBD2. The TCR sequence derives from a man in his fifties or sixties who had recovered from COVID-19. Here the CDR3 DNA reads TGTGCCAGCAGCCCTACTAGCGGGGGGTATACAGATACGCAGTATTTT. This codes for CASSPTSGGYTDTQYF.